The 32 T cell receptor beta chains below come from one sample, sequenced in a study of OX40 agonist ivuxolimab in advanced cancers. Profiling relied on immunoSEQ multiplex PCR, and the TCRdb table lists in-frame clones only, not all of them. Of about 55,000 clones listed, 88% are singletons. The sample here was CD4+ or CD8+ T cells sorted from blood, taken in a trial of the OX40 agonist ivuxolimab. Every receptor here comes from an adult with an advanced solid tumor such as melanoma, head and neck, liver or kidney cancer.

This chain joins TRBV7-2 and TRBJ2-1; possibly TRBD2 for D (6 bases). The CDR3 runs to 15 residues. Per the germline V gene, CDR1 is SGHTA and CDR2 is FQGNSA. Trimming shortened V by 1 base and J by 5 bases, and 12 bases separated the two germline ends. This CDR3 reads CASSLVGGLNNEQFF. The CDR3 bases are TGTGCCAGCAGCTTAGTGGGAGGTCTTAACAATGAGCAGTTCTTC.

This rearrangement joins TRBV5-1 to TRBJ1-4; D not resolved. CDR1 is SGHRS and CDR2 is YFSETQ in the germline V gene. Trimming took off 3 bases at V and 7 bases at J, with 16 bases between the two ends. The CDR3 sequence is 15 residues long. CDR3 DNA sequence: TGCGCCAGCAGCTACGACCGCGAAGGGAGTGAAAAACTGTTTTTT. This sequence encodes CASSYDREGSEKLFF.

This chain links TRBV27 with TRBJ2-3, with 7 bases matching TRBD2. CDR3 size: 14 residues. CDR1 and CDR2 (germline): MNHEY, SMNVEV (reference sequence). V trimming: 10 bases; J trimming: 0 bases; junction bases outside the gene matches: 7. The CDR3: CATRVSGSTDTQYF. The CDR3 DNA reads as TGTGCCACCAGGGTTAGCGGGAGCACAGATACGCAGTATTTT.

The chain couples TRBV2 to TRBJ1-1; TRBD1 is a possible D gene (5 bases). The CDR3 contains 14 residues. Germline CDR1 SNHLY, CDR2 FYNNEI. V lost 4 bases to trimming and J lost 7 bases, with 16 bases between them. The CDR3 bases are TGTGCCAGCAGTGGATTGACAGTAAGGGGTGAAGCTTTCTTT. Translation gives CASSGLTVRGEAFF.

The sample holds a few counts of this clone. The rearrangement joins TRBV27 to TRBJ2-7; 7 positions match TRBD2. The CDR3 consists of 18 residues. The junction had 22 bases not matched to a gene; V was cut back by 5 bases and J by 6 bases. The germline CDR1 and CDR2 sequences are MNHEY and SMNVEV (reference sequence). The CDR3 DNA is TGTGCCAGCAGTCTTATCTCCCCATCCTTGCTAGGGAGGGGCGAGCAGTACTTC. Its translation: CASSLISPSLLGRGEQYF.

This sequence joins TRBV19 and TRBJ2-4, with D possibly being TRBD1 (5 bases). Germline lookup yields CDR1 LNHDA and CDR2 SQIVND (reference sequence). This CDR3 contains 15 residues. Trimming left V 5 bases short and J 5 bases short, with 16 bases between. In nucleotides, the CDR3 is TGTGCCAGTAGTTCCAACAGGTTTAGCCAAAACATTCAGTACTTC. Protein sequence: CASSSNRFSQNIQYF.

This clone was counted a single time. The chain has TRBV2 and TRBJ2-1; 9 bases align to TRBD2. Trimming removed 6 bases from V and 6 bases from J; junction bases left unmatched: 9. The germline gives CDR1 SNHLY, CDR2 FYNNEI. There are 15 residues in the CDR3. CDR3 protein: CASSKSTSGGNEQFF. The CDR3 nucleotides are TGTGCCAGCAGCAAATCGACTAGCGGCGGCAATGAGCAGTTCTTC.

This chain links TRBV7-9 with TRBJ2-1, with D perhaps TRBD2 (6 bases). Per the germline V gene, CDR1 is SEHNR and CDR2 is FQNEAQ (reference sequence). The length of the CDR3 is 13 residues. Trimming took off 9 bases at V and 6 bases at J, with 15 bases between the two ends. In DNA form, the CDR3 reads TGTGCCAGTATCCCGGGAGACGGCAATGAGCAGTTCTTC. Its protein product is CASIPGDGNEQFF. Complete variable domain (other parts from reference TRBV7-9 and TRBJ2-1): DTGVSQNPRHKITKRGQNVTFRCDPISEHNRLYWYRQTLGQGPEFLTYFQNEAQLEKSRLLSDRFSAERPKGSFSTLEIQRTEQGDSAMYLCASIPGDGNEQFFGPGTRLTVL.

V is TRBV19 and J is TRBJ1-5; TRBD1 might be the D (6 bases). Trimming left V 3 bases short and J 4 bases short, with 10 bases between. The CDR3 extends over 14 amino acids. Germline loops: CDR1 LNHDA, CDR2 SQIVND (reference sequence). This CDR3 reads CASSIQGWNQPQHF. CDR3 nucleotides: TGTGCCAGTAGTATCCAGGGGTGGAATCAGCCCCAGCATTTT.

This chain connects TRBV18 to TRBJ2-5; 8 positions match TRBD2. Trimming took 3 bases from V and 2 from J; bases not matched to a gene: 8. This CDR3 contains 16 residues. CDR1 and CDR2 from the germline V gene are KGHSH and LQKENI. In DNA, the CDR3 is TGTGCCAGCTCACCCGTGTGGAGCGGGGGACAAGAGACCCAGTACTTC. This sequence encodes CASSPVWSGGQETQYF. Full variable domain (missing parts from reference TRBV18 and TRBJ2-5): NAGVMQNPRHLVRRRGQEARLRCSPMKGHSHVYWYRQLPEEGLKFMVYLQKENIIDESGMPKERFSAEFPKEGPSILRIQQVVRGDSAAYFCASSPVWSGGQETQYFGPGTRLLVL.

The V and J genes are TRBV28 and TRBJ2-2; TRBD2 aligns across 12 bases. Germline loops: CDR1 MDHEN, CDR2 SYDVKM. Trimming cost V 1 base and J 6 bases; bases outside gene matches: 6. CDR3 length: 17 amino acids. CDR3 sequence (DNA): TGTGCCAGCAGTTTATTCGATCTAGCGGGAGGGCCCGGGGAGCTGTTTTTT. It yields the protein CASSLFDLAGGPGELFF.

The V gene is TRBV19, the J gene TRBJ1-5, with D uncertain. The ends were cut back, 3 bases at V and 2 bases at J, with 17 bases in the middle. The CDR3 loop spans 17 amino acids. Germline V gene data show CDR1 as LNHDA and CDR2 as SQIVND (reference sequence). CDR3 in DNA: TGTGCCAGTAGTATCTGGACGGGCCGGGGTCGCAATCAGCCCCAGCATTTT. Translating gives CASSIWTGRGRNQPQHF.

The V gene is TRBV11-1, the J gene TRBJ1-1; D may be TRBD1 (6 bases). V was pared by 4 bases and J by 4 bases, with 19 bases between. This CDR3 region has 16 residues. The germline gives CDR1 SGHAT, CDR2 FQDESV (reference sequence). The CDR3 here is CASSCIGGLRCTEAFF. In nucleotides, the CDR3 is TGTGCCAGCAGCTGCATAGGGGGGCTGCGCTGCACTGAAGCTTTCTTT.

This chain links TRBV11-2 with TRBJ2-3; 9 nucleotides line up with TRBD2. V shed 5 bases, J shed 2 bases, and the junction held 5 bases outside the gene matches. Germline V CDR1 and CDR2: SGHAT, FQNNGV. This CDR3 region has 15 residues. The DNA of the CDR3 is TGTGCCAGCAGCCCTAGCGGGATCAACACAGATACGCAGTATTTT. Translation gives CASSPSGINTDTQYF.

This clone was recorded only once. V usage is TRBV7-2 and J usage is TRBJ2-7; TRBD1 aligns across 7 bases. The length of the CDR3 is 15 residues. V lost 1 base, J lost 3 bases, and 6 bases stayed unmatched. Germline V gives CDR1 SGHTA, CDR2 FQGNSA. CDR3 sequence reads: CASSLGPGQFYEQYF. The CDR3 nucleotides read TGTGCCAGCAGCTTAGGCCCGGGACAGTTCTACGAGCAGTACTTC.

J is TRBJ2-2 and V is TRBV5-1; TRBD1 matches at 9 bases. V was pared by 4 bases and J by 6 bases, with 7 bases of the junction left unmatched. The germline gives CDR1 SGHRS, CDR2 YFSETQ. The CDR3 runs 15 residues. CDR3 loop: CASSNRTGVSGELFF. The CDR3 bases are TGCGCCAGCAGCAACCGGACAGGGGTATCCGGGGAGCTGTTTTTT.

V and J are TRBV6-1 and TRBJ1-5; 7 bases line up with TRBD1. In germline, CDR1 is MNHNS, CDR2 SASEGT. V shed 1 base, J shed 7 bases, and the junction held 13 bases outside the gene matches. The CDR3 sequence is 17 residues long. The CDR3 here is CASSEVPGQRSRQPQHF. In nucleotides, the CDR3 is TGTGCCAGCAGTGAAGTCCCGGGACAGAGGAGTAGGCAGCCCCAGCATTTT.

This chain links TRBV5-1 with TRBJ1-2; possible D gene TRBD1, 5 bases. This CDR3 is built from 13 residues. V was clipped by 4 bases and J by 8 bases, with 15 bases between them. Germline V gene lookup returns CDR1 SGHRS and CDR2 YFSETQ. CDR3 in DNA: TGCGCCAGCAGCGGAGCGGGGGTCTCCGGCTACACCTTC. Protein sequence: CASSGAGVSGYTF.

The chain is built from TRBV28 and TRBJ2-7; 7 bases fit TRBD1. The CDR3 consists of 13 residues. Unmatched junction bases numbered 7, after V lost 7 bases and J lost 4 bases. Germline CDR1 and CDR2: MDHEN and SYDVKM. This chain's CDR3 is CASIPGQSYEQYF. The CDR3 DNA sequence: TGTGCCAGCATCCCGGGACAGAGTTACGAGCAGTACTTC. The full variable domain, completed using reference TRBV28 and TRBJ2-7, is DVKVTQSSRYLVKRTGEKVFLECVQDMDHENMFWYRQDPGLGLRLIYFSYDVKMKEKGDIPEGYSVSREKKERFSLILESASTNQTSMYLCASIPGQSYEQYFGPGTRLTVT.

V and J are TRBV5-1 and TRBJ2-7; TRBD1 matches 11 bases. The CDR3 has 13 residues. Germline V CDR1 and CDR2: SGHRS, YFSETQ. V dropped 4 bases and J dropped 7; count of bases not matched to a gene: 4. CDR3 nucleotide sequence: TGCGCCAGCAGCCTCGGGACAGGGGGGGAGCAGTACTTC. This encodes CASSLGTGGEQYF.

The rearrangement links TRBV2 to TRBJ2-5, with 8 bases identical to TRBD2. The CDR3 loop spans 15 amino acids. V was clipped by 8 bases and J by 4 bases; unmatched bases: 12. Germline CDR1 is SNHLY and CDR2 is FYNNEI. The CDR3 DNA reads as TGTGCCAGCCGGCCCGCAGCGGGAGTTGGAGAGACCCAGTACTTC. This gives the protein CASRPAAGVGETQYF.

The V gene is TRBV27, the J gene TRBJ1-2; D is unresolved. CDR3 length: 13 amino acids. Germline values: CDR1 MNHEY, CDR2 SMNVEV (reference sequence). The germline V and J ends were trimmed by 2 bases and 1 base, with 5 bases remaining between them. CDR3 in amino acids: CASSLGRNYGYTF. The CDR3 DNA sequence: TGTGCCAGCAGTTTAGGGCGTAACTATGGCTACACCTTC.

V usage is TRBV5-1 and J usage is TRBJ2-7; no clear D gene. This CDR3 is built from 11 residues. Trimming removed 0 bases at V and 7 bases at J, with 5 bases between. Per the germline V gene, CDR1 is SGHRS and CDR2 is YFSETQ. The CDR3, as DNA: TGCGCCAGCAGCTTGGGGCGGGAGCAGTACTTC. Encoded protein: CASSLGREQYF.

V and J are TRBV7-6 and TRBJ2-5; a possible D gene is TRBD2 (6 bases). CDR1 is SGHVS and CDR2 is FNYEAQ in the germline V gene. Trimming took 4 bases from V and 4 from J, leaving 13 bases between them. CDR3 length equals 14 residues. CDR3 nucleotides: TGTGCCAGCAGCTCGGGACTGCTTGGAGAGACCCAGTACTTC. It is translated as CASSSGLLGETQYF.

V is TRBV2 and J is TRBJ1-2, with a possible D match to TRBD1 (5 bases). The CDR3 loop spans 14 amino acids. V lost 5 bases, J lost 1 base, and 11 bases lay in between. Germline lookup yields CDR1 SNHLY and CDR2 FYNNEI. CDR3 region: CASSPGRFNYGYTF. CDR3 sequence (DNA): TGTGCCAGCAGTCCGGGACGGTTTAACTATGGCTACACCTTC.

The J gene is TRBJ2-1, the V gene TRBV2; TRBD2 matches at 11 bases. The trim removed 4 bases at V and 9 bases at J, leaving 8 bases unmatched. The CDR3 sequence is 15 residues long. Germline V gene lookup returns CDR1 SNHLY and CDR2 FYNNEI. DNA for the CDR3: TGTGCCAGCAGTGGCTTTAGCGGGAGGGCCCTTGAGCAGTTCTTC. Translated: CASSGFSGRALEQFF.

In this sample, this clone turned up a few times. V is TRBV19 and J is TRBJ1-2, with TRBD1 as a possible D gene (6 bases). The CDR3 has 11 amino acids. V was trimmed by 10 bases and J by 1 base, leaving 7 bases between them. Germline loops: CDR1 LNHDA, CDR2 SQIVND (reference sequence). The CDR3: CAKDSNYGYTF. The CDR3 DNA reads TGTGCCAAGGACAGTAACTATGGCTACACCTTC.

The CDR3 loop reads CASSSPGQGSSPLHF. The CDR3 DNA follows: TGTGCCAGCAGTTCCCCGGGACAGGGCAGTTCACCCCTCCACTTT. The rearrangement uses TRBV28 and TRBJ1-6; 9 nucleotides match TRBD1. Germline-derived CDR1 and CDR2 are MDHEN and SYDVKM. The CDR3 loop spans 15 amino acids. Germline trimming cut 4 bases from V and 9 bases from J; bases unmatched to any gene: 7.

This chain links TRBV5-1 with TRBJ1-1, with no clear D. The V gene lost 4 bases and the J gene lost 4 bases, with 17 bases spanning the gap. CDR1 and CDR2 (germline): SGHRS, YFSETQ. The CDR3 runs to 15 residues. In nucleotides, the CDR3 is TGCGCCAGCAGCCGATCTGGAGGTTTGGGCACTGAAGCTTTCTTT. Its protein product is CASSRSGGLGTEAFF.

The CDR3 coding sequence is TGTGCCAGCAGTTTACAGGGTGGGTCGAACACCGGGGAGCTGTTTTTT. This codes for CASSLQGGSNTGELFF. The rearrangement uses TRBV6-4 and TRBJ2-2; weak D call: TRBD1 (6 bases). The CDR3 extends over 16 amino acids. The ends were cut back, 5 bases at V and 0 bases at J, with 13 bases in the middle. Germline V lookup: CDR1 MRHNA, CDR2 SNTAGT.

V gene TRBV5-1 combines with J gene TRBJ1-1, with TRBD1 matching 7 bases. The CDR3 length is 15 residues. CDR1 and CDR2 (germline): SGHRS, YFSETQ. V lost 0 bases, J lost 5 bases, and 7 bases stayed unmatched. In DNA form, the CDR3 reads TGCGCCAGCAGCTTGGAGGCAGGGGGTAAGACTGAAGCTTTCTTT. It yields the protein CASSLEAGGKTEAFF.

V is TRBV30 and J is TRBJ1-3, with D uncertain. CDR1 is GTSNPN and CDR2 is SVGIG in the germline V gene (reference sequence). V lost 0 bases and J lost 0, with 12 bases in between. CDR3 size: 16 residues. CDR3 sequence reads: CAWSVRAGSSGNTIYF. The CDR3, as DNA: TGTGCCTGGAGTGTACGGGCAGGCAGCTCTGGAAACACCATATATTTT.